Presented here are 11 T cell receptor beta chains from one specimen sequenced in a study of blood T cells in healthy people across ages. Combining a sample-barcoded 5' primer with a J-beta primer mix, a second PCR ran for about 6 to 12 cycles. TCRdb passed the 5' RACE reads through MiXCR, listing each CDR3 protein once. The repertoire holds about 1,400,000 distinct CDR3 sequences, with roughly 59% as singletons. The material sequenced was blood. The receptors come from a man aged 18 to 35 in good health.

CDR3 in DNA: TGTGCCATCAGCCCACAGGGTTACGAGCAGTACTTC. Its translation: CAISPQGYEQYF. The rearrangement uses TRBV10-3 and TRBJ2-7; weak D call: TRBD1 (6 bases). Trimming took 6 bases from V and 4 from J, leaving 10 bases between them. Germline V gene data show CDR1 as ENHRY and CDR2 as SYGVKD. This CDR3 contains 12 residues.

This chain uses TRBV4-1 with TRBJ1-4; D is ambiguous. V lost 1 base and J 8 bases, leaving 14 bases between the germline ends. The CDR3 extends over 15 amino acids. Germline V lookup: CDR1 MGHRA, CDR2 YSYEKL. CDR3 bases: TGCGCCAGCAGCCAAGCCCCGCCGGACGGGGAAAAACTGTTTTTT. It codes for CASSQAPPDGEKLFF.

V usage is TRBV7-9 and J usage is TRBJ2-6, with 10 positions matching TRBD1. This CDR3 has 19 residues. From germline, CDR1 is SEHNR and CDR2 FQNEAQ (reference sequence). Losses at the gene ends were 5 bases for V and 4 bases for J; bases not matched to a gene: 14. Here the CDR3 DNA reads TGTGCCAGCAGCGCCCCAAACCGGGACAGGGGCTCCGGGGCCAACGTCCTGACTTTC. It encodes CASSAPNRDRGSGANVLTF. Looking up the rest from reference TRBV7-9 and TRBJ2-6 gives the full variable domain: DTGVSQNPRHKITKRGQNVTFRCDPISEHNRLYWYRQTLGQGPEFLTYFQNEAQLEKSRLLSDRFSAERPKGSFSTLEIQRTEQGDSAMYLCASSAPNRDRGSGANVLTFGAGSRLTVL.

The V gene is TRBV20-1, the J gene TRBJ2-7, with TRBD1 as a possible D gene (5 bases). The CDR3 totals 13 residues. Trimming cost V 3 bases and J 3 bases, with 12 bases left between them. The germline V gene encodes CDR1 DFQATT and CDR2 SNEGSKA (reference sequence). CDR3 region: CSARGQKVYEQYF. The DNA for the CDR3 is TGCAGTGCTAGGGGGCAGAAGGTCTACGAGCAGTACTTC.

The rearrangement uses TRBV5-6 and TRBJ2-1; 13 bases are a match to TRBD2. V lost 5 bases to trimming and J lost 3 bases; unmatched junction nucleotides: 8. Germline loops: CDR1 SGHDT, CDR2 YYEEEE. This CDR3 is built from 17 residues. DNA for the CDR3: TGTGCCAGCAGTTTTAGACTAGCGGGAGGTTACTACAATGAGCAGTTCTTC. The encoded protein is CASSFRLAGGYYNEQFF.

In its sample, this clonotype was seen a few times. The rearrangement links TRBV10-3 to TRBJ2-1; 8 positions match TRBD2. The V gene end was trimmed by 6 bases and the J gene end by 2 bases; junction bases not matched to a gene: 18. This CDR3 contains 19 residues. Germline loops: CDR1 ENHRY, CDR2 SYGVKD. This CDR3 reads CAISPVPSLAEKPYNEQFF. CDR3 nucleotides: TGTGCCATCAGCCCGGTGCCCTCACTAGCGGAGAAACCCTACAATGAGCAGTTCTTC.

This chain joins TRBV14 and TRBJ1-5, with TRBD1 as a possible D gene (6 bases). This CDR3 spans 13 amino acids. Trimming shortened V by 4 bases and J by 12 bases, and 16 bases separated the two germline ends. Looked up from germline, CDR1 is SGHDN and CDR2 is FVKESK. The chain's CDR3 is CASSRTGGPLQHF. CDR3 coding DNA: TGTGCCAGCAGCCGAACCGGGGGCCCACTCCAGCATTTT.

The V and J genes are TRBV27 and TRBJ1-1; TRBD1 might be the D (5 bases). The V end lost 4 bases, the J end lost 4 bases, and 16 bases lay between the germline ends. CDR3 size: 15 residues. Germline V gene lookup returns CDR1 MNHEY and CDR2 SMNVEV (reference sequence). The CDR3 is CASSSWFPGGTEAFF. CDR3 sequence (DNA): TGTGCCAGCAGTTCCTGGTTCCCGGGGGGCACTGAAGCTTTCTTT.

This clonotype was picked up a small number of times. V is TRBV4-3 and J is TRBJ2-1, with 11 positions matching TRBD2. This CDR3 is 16 amino acids long. From germline, CDR1 is LGHNA and CDR2 YSLEER. J gave up 4 bases and V 0 bases, and 2 bases lay outside the gene matches. The CDR3 loop is CASSQEPSGGYNEQFF. For the CDR3, the DNA is TGCGCCAGCAGCCAAGAGCCTAGCGGGGGGTACAATGAGCAGTTCTTC.

This clonotype was detected only once. V is TRBV3-1 and J is TRBJ2-7; D gene unclear. The length of the CDR3 is 16 residues. Trimming shortened V by 0 bases and J by 10 bases, and 22 bases separated the two germline ends. From germline, CDR1 is LGHDT and CDR2 YNNKEL (reference sequence). The CDR3 region is CASSQEAIGYPEPQYF. CDR3 nucleotides: TGTGCCAGCAGCCAAGAAGCGATTGGATATCCTGAGCCCCAGTACTTC.

This clonotype was seen a handful of times. This chain links TRBV12-3 or TRBV12-4 with TRBJ1-6, with a possible D match to TRBD1 (5 bases). The CDR3 extends over 15 amino acids. Between the trimmed V and J ends, which lost 6 bases and 9 bases, there was a span of 18 bases. CDR3 region: CASSFGAGAGSPLHF. For the CDR3, the DNA is TGTGCCAGCAGCTTTGGGGCCGGAGCAGGTTCACCCCTCCACTTT.